This T cell receptor beta chain was sequenced during a study of cytomegalovirus exposure and HLA in healthy donors. Notes on the study in general: The CMV antigen specificity of a few CMV-associated chains was confirmed through in vitro analysis. It was reported that the classifier diagnosed cytomegalovirus status with high specificity and sensitivity in both the original and validation cohorts.

For this clone: Its antigen is still unknown.

Method: immunoSEQ multiplex PCR; TCRdb's copy keeps in-frame clones and lacks some. The sample contains some 130,000 clones, over 90% of which appear only once. CDR1 WNHNN and CDR2 SYGVQD come from the germline V gene (reference sequence). The CDR3 sequence is 15 residues long. V lost 0 bases, J lost 5 bases, and 6 bases stayed unmatched. The TCR was taken from a man between 18 and 35 years old in good health and CMV-seropositive. The V call is TRBV10-1, the J call TRBJ1-1; 7 bases agree with TRBD1. The sequencing input was PBMCs. The CDR3 DNA sequence: TGCGCCAGCAGTGAGTCTGGGACAGTGGGTACTGAAGCTTTCTTT. Translation gives CASSESGTVGTEAFF.